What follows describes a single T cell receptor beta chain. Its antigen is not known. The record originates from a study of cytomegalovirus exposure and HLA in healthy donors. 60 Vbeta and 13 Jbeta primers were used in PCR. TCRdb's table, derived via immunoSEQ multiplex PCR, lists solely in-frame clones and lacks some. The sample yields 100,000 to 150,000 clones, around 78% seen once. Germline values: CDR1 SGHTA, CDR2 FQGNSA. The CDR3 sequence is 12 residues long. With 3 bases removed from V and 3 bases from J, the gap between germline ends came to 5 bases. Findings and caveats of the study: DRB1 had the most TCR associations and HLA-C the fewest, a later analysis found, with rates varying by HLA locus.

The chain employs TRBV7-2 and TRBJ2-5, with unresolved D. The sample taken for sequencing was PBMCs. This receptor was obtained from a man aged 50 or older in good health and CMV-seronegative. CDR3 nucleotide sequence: TGTGCCAGCAGCTTCCTCGAAGAGACCCAGTACTTC. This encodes CASSFLEETQYF.